This TCR beta chain was profiled in a study of blood T cell repertoires in COVID-19. Overall study context: Italy, Spain and the United States were the sources of the convalescent and acute COVID-19 samples. T cells, B-cell-depleted T cells, or PBMCs supplied cDNA or gDNA.

Under the authors' procedure: Estimation of nucleated cell counts relied on the amplification of reference gene primers. Profiling relied on immunoSEQ multiplex PCR, and the TCRdb table lists in-frame clones only, not all of them. V, J and clone size are taken as reported in that table, and D and trimming were inferred from the DNA itself. The repertoire holds 110,000 to 150,000 clones, with 75% to 85% as singletons. Sequenced input: peripheral blood. This TCR came from a woman between 45 and 65 years old with acute or convalescent COVID-19.

CDR3 in amino acids: CAISPGTTGNTIYF. The CDR3 DNA sequence: TGTGCCATCAGTCCTGGGACAACTGGAAACACCATATATTTT. The genes are TRBV10-3 and TRBJ1-3; D is perhaps TRBD1 (6 bases). V was cut by 5 bases and J by 2 bases, with 10 bases left in between. Germline CDR1 is ENHRY and CDR2 is SYGVKD. The CDR3 contains 14 residues.